Below are 19 T cell receptor beta chains sequenced from a single sample in a study of beta chain features in type 1 diabetes. Antigen specificity for these receptors is unknown. General study points: Among all four CD4+ subsets, Type 1 diabetes patients had TCRB CDR3s that were moderately but significantly shorter.

As every portion of the isolated RNA was reverse transcribed, the sequencing read expressed TCRB transcripts. Here immunoSEQ multiplex PCR was the method, and the copy in TCRdb shows in-frame clones only, minus some. This sample has about 710,000 clones, with over 12% found just once. Sequenced: naive CD4+ T cells from blood. Receptor source: a man between 18 and 29 years old with type 1 diabetes.

This clone was detected only a few times. The chain links TRBV29-1 to TRBJ1-5; the match to TRBD1 covers 7 bases. Germline V gene lookup returns CDR1 SQVTM and CDR2 ANQGSEA. The CDR3 is 14 residues long. Losses at the gene ends were 6 bases for V and 4 bases for J; bases not matched to a gene: 9. CDR3 sequence: CSVADRERNQPQHF. The DNA of the CDR3 is TGCAGCGTCGCTGACAGGGAAAGAAATCAGCCCCAGCATTTT.

This clone was recorded a few times. The V call is TRBV7-9, the J call TRBJ2-7; D call uncertain. Germline values: CDR1 SEHNR, CDR2 FQNEAQ (reference sequence). V was cut by 5 bases and J by 4 bases, with 15 bases left in between. This CDR3 region has 14 residues. CDR3 sequence (DNA): TGTGCCAGCAGCCTAAGACAAGCTAGTTACGAGCAGTACTTC. It encodes CASSLRQASYEQYF. Drawing the rest from reference TRBV7-9 and TRBJ2-7, the complete variable domain is DTGVSQNPRHKITKRGQNVTFRCDPISEHNRLYWYRQTLGQGPEFLTYFQNEAQLEKSRLLSDRFSAERPKGSFSTLEIQRTEQGDSAMYLCASSLRQASYEQYFGPGTRLTVT.

A few counts support this clone. This chain uses TRBV6-6 with TRBJ2-3, with TRBD2 matching 9 bases. Losses at the gene ends were 1 base for V and 1 base for J; bases not matched to a gene: 3. Germline CDR1 is MNHNY and CDR2 is SVGAGI (reference sequence). The CDR3 has 16 residues. CDR3 loop: CASSYFSSGGTDTQYF. CDR3 nucleotides: TGTGCCAGCAGTTACTTTTCTAGCGGGGGCACAGATACGCAGTATTTT.

This clone showed up just a few times. The V gene is TRBV13, the J gene TRBJ2-3; 8 bases agree with TRBD1. CDR1 is PRHDT, CDR2 FYEKMQ, per germline (reference sequence). V shed 6 bases and J 1 base; nucleotides not matched to a gene: 9. The CDR3 has 16 amino acids. The CDR3 spells CASRLTGQGGTDTQYF. CDR3 DNA: TGTGCCAGCAGGCTAACCGGACAGGGCGGCACAGATACGCAGTATTTT.

J is TRBJ2-1 and V is TRBV7-2; 8 bases are shared with TRBD2. Trimming removed 3 bases from V and 2 bases from J; junction bases left unmatched: 3. CDR1 is SGHTA and CDR2 is FQGNSA in the germline V gene. The CDR3 covers 15 residues. The CDR3 sequence: CASSFSGRAYNEQFF. The CDR3 nucleotides are TGTGCCAGCAGCTTCTCCGGGAGGGCCTACAATGAGCAGTTCTTC.

The J gene is TRBJ1-6, the V gene TRBV7-2; D gene uncertain. Germline CDR1 and CDR2: SGHTA and FQGNSA. Trimming shortened V by 5 bases and J by 10 bases, and 24 bases separated the two germline ends. The CDR3 runs 17 residues. DNA of the CDR3: TGTGCCAGCAGCACTTTCGCCCCCCCCGGTCGGGGATCACCCCTCCACTTT. It specifies CASSTFAPPGRGSPLHF.

This clone occurred a few times. The rearrangement uses TRBV18 and TRBJ1-1, with D possibly being TRBD1 (6 bases). The CDR3 loop spans 13 amino acids. Deletions cut 6 bases from V and 1 base from J, with 9 bases between. CDR1 and CDR2 from the germline V gene are KGHSH and LQKENI. As DNA, the CDR3 is TGTGCCAGCTCTCTGACAGGGAACACTGAAGCTTTCTTT. This translates into CASSLTGNTEAFF.

This clone was counted only a few times. In the same sample, other DNA sequences code for this CDR3. The chain couples TRBV11-2 to TRBJ1-1; TRBD1 is a possible D gene (5 bases). The CDR3 totals 12 residues. Germline CDR1 reads SGHAT; CDR2 reads FQNNGV. The V and J ends lost 6 bases and 3 bases respectively, with 8 bases between them. The CDR3 is CASSPGYTEAFF. The CDR3 coding sequence is TGTGCCAGCAGTCCAGGGTACACTGAAGCTTTCTTT.

The CDR3 DNA follows: TGTGCCAGCAGTTACTTCCCCGGAGCTAGCTTCTACGAGCAGTACTTC. Protein product: CASSYFPGASFYEQYF. The rearrangement joins TRBV6-5 to TRBJ2-7, with D possibly TRBD2 on 5 matching bases. Trimming removed 1 base from V and 3 bases from J, with 16 bases in between. There are 16 residues in the CDR3. Looked up from germline, CDR1 is MNHEY and CDR2 is SVGAGI.

As to this clone: The sample holds other DNA sequences that translate to the same CDR3. As DNA, the CDR3 is TGTGCCAGCAGTGGCTCTGGAAACACCATATATTTT. Its translation is CASSGSGNTIYF. The chain combines TRBV6-5 with TRBJ1-3; no clear D gene. The CDR3 sequence is 12 residues long. V lost 5 bases and J 0 bases, leaving 2 bases between the germline ends. Germline CDR1 and CDR2: MNHEY and SVGAGI.

The chain carries TRBV5-1 and TRBJ1-1; D call uncertain. The CDR3 contains 13 residues. CDR1 SGHRS and CDR2 YFSETQ come from the germline V gene. V lost 0 bases and J lost 0, with 3 bases in between. Written as DNA, the CDR3 is TGCGCCAGCAGCTTGGACGTGAACACTGAAGCTTTCTTT. This encodes CASSLDVNTEAFF.

This chain connects TRBV11-2 to TRBJ2-5; D not resolved. The CDR3 spans 12 residues. From germline, CDR1 is SGHAT and CDR2 FQNNGV. Between the trimmed V and J ends, which lost 4 bases and 1 base, there was a span of 4 bases. The CDR3 here is CASSYLQETQYF. In nucleotides, the CDR3 is TGTGCCAGCAGCTACCTCCAAGAGACCCAGTACTTC. Based on the CDR3 plus reference TRBV11-2 and TRBJ2-5, the full variable domain is EAGVAQSPRYKIIEKRQSVAFWCNPISGHATLYWYQQILGQGPKLLIQFQNNGVVDDSQLPKDRFSAERLKGVDSTLKIQPAKLEDSAVYLCASSYLQETQYFGPGTRLLVL.

This clone appeared a single time. The rearrangement links TRBV6-5 to TRBJ1-2; possibly TRBD1 for D (5 bases). The germline V and J ends were trimmed by 7 bases and 0 bases, with 15 bases remaining between them. The CDR3 sequence is 15 residues long. CDR1 is MNHEY, CDR2 SVGAGI, per germline. CDR3 coding DNA: TGTGCCAGCACTACTGGGGCAGGCGCTAACTATGGCTACACCTTC. Residues: CASTTGAGANYGYTF.

The table lists this clone with a few counts. J is TRBJ1-1 and V is TRBV5-1; the match to TRBD1 covers 7 bases. Germline V CDR1 and CDR2: SGHRS, YFSETQ. With V trimmed by 0 bases and J by 0 bases, 5 bases remained unmatched. The CDR3 consists of 16 residues. The CDR3 is CASSLGRGQMNTEAFF. CDR3 sequence (DNA): TGCGCCAGCAGCTTGGGGAGGGGACAGATGAACACTGAAGCTTTCTTT.

This chain uses TRBV27 with TRBJ1-1; no definite D call. Germline V gene data show CDR1 as MNHEY and CDR2 as SMNVEV (reference sequence). The germline V and J ends were trimmed by 6 bases and 3 bases, with 8 bases remaining between them. The CDR3 loop spans 12 amino acids. Here the CDR3 DNA reads TGTGCCAGCAGCTCCTGGGACACTGAAGCTTTCTTT. Amino acid sequence: CASSSWDTEAFF.

The rearrangement uses TRBV9 and TRBJ2-1, with 8 bases lining up with TRBD1. V lost 0 bases to trimming and J lost 4 bases; unmatched junction nucleotides: 3. CDR3 length: 15 amino acids. CDR1 SGDLS and CDR2 YYNGEE come from the germline V gene. The CDR3 spells CASSVGQGRYNEQFF. The CDR3 DNA follows: TGTGCCAGCAGCGTAGGACAGGGGAGGTACAATGAGCAGTTCTTC. Full variable domain (missing parts from reference TRBV9 and TRBJ2-1): DSGVTQTPKHLITATGQRVTLRCSPRSGDLSVYWYQQSLDQGLQFLIQYYNGEERAKGNILERFSAQQFPDLHSELNLSSLELGDSALYFCASSVGQGRYNEQFFGPGTRLTVL.

This clone appeared a few times. J is TRBJ2-7 and V is TRBV30, with TRBD1 matching over 9 bases. Germline V gene sequence: CDR1 GTSNPN, CDR2 SVGIG (reference sequence). The length of the CDR3 is 15 residues. The CDR3 DNA is TGTGCGGGACAGGGTGTTCCCACCGGAGGCTACGAGCAGTACTTC. The encoded protein is CAGQGVPTGGYEQYF.

This sequence joins TRBV6-5 and TRBJ1-1, with TRBD1 matching 8 bases. Germline V gene data show CDR1 as MNHEY and CDR2 as SVGAGI. Trimming took 5 bases from V and 13 from J; bases not matched to a gene: 9. This CDR3 is 12 amino acids long. The CDR3 spells CASSRTGFGDFF. The CDR3 bases are TGTGCCAGCAGTCGGACAGGGTTCGGGGATTTCTTT.

J is TRBJ1-3 and V is TRBV9; D might be TRBD1 (5 bases). Trimming took off 0 bases at V and 8 bases at J, with 15 bases between the two ends. This CDR3 is 15 amino acids long. Germline V lookup: CDR1 SGDLS, CDR2 YYNGEE. The CDR3 protein is CASSVGGQSRDTIYF. For the CDR3, the DNA is TGTGCCAGCAGCGTAGGAGGACAAAGTCGGGACACCATATATTTT.